This T cell receptor beta chain was captured by sequencing in a study of blood T cell repertoires in COVID-19. Produced via immunoSEQ multiplex PCR; TCRdb's table is partial and in-frame only. The table has 150,000 to 200,000 clones, 75% to 90% seen once. The V segment lost 4 bases and the J segment 5 bases; nucleotides outside the gene matches: 7. CDR3 length: 14 residues. Germline lookup yields CDR1 MNHEY and CDR2 SMNVEV (reference sequence). Sequencing was carried out using peripheral blood. This rearrangement joins TRBV27 to TRBJ2-5; 7 bases map to TRBD2. The sequence derives from a woman of 80 years or more with active or convalescent COVID-19. CDR3 in amino acids: CASSSTGGWETQYF. As DNA, the CDR3 is TGTGCCAGCAGTTCCACGGGAGGTTGGGAGACCCAGTACTTC.